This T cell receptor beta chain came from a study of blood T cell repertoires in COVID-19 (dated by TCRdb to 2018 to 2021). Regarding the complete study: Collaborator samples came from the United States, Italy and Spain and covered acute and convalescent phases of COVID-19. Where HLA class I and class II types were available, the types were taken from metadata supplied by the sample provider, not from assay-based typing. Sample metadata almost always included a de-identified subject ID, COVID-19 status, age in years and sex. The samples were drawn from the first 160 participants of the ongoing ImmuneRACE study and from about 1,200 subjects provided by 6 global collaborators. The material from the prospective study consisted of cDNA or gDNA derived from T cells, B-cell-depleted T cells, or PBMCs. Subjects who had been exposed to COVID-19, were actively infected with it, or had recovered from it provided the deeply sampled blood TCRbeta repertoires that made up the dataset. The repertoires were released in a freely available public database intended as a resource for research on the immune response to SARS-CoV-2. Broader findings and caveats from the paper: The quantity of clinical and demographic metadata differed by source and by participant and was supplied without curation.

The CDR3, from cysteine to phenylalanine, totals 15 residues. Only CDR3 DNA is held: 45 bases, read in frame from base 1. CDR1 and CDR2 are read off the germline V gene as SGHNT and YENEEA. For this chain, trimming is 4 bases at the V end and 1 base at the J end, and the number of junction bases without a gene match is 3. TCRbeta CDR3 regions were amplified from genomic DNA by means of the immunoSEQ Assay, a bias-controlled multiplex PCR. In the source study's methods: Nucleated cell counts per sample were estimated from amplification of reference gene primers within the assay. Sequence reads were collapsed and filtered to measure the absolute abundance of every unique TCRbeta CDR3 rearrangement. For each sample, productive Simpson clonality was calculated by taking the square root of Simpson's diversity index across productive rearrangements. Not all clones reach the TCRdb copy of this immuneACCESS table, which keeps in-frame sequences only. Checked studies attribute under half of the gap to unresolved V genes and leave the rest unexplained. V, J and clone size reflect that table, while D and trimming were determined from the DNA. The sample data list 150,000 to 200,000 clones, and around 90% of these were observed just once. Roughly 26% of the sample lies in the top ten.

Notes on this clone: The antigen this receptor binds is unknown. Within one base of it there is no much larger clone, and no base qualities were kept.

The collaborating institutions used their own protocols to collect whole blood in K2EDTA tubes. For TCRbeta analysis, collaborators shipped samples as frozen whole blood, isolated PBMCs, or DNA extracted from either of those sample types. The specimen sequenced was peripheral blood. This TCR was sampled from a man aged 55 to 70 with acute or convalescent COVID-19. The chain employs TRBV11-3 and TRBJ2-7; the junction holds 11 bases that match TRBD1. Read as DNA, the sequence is TGTGCCAGCAGCTCGGACAGGGGGCCTTCCTACGAGCAGTACTTC. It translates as CASSSDRGPSYEQYF.